The next 9 T cell receptor beta chains were all read from a single sample in a study of T cells in Graves' hyperthyroidism and ophthalmopathy. The investigators amplified TCR beta CDR3 regions from RNA transcripts. A set of HTBI primers served as the primers for a first-round RT-PCR of the TCR CDR3. MiXCR, applied by TCRdb to the multiplex PCR reads, yields one record per CDR3 protein. Of roughly 400,000 distinct CDR3 sequences listed, 15% to 18% are singletons. The source material was blood. Receptors were obtained from a woman between 18 and 29 years old with Graves' hyperthyroidism that later progressed to Graves' ophthalmopathy.

This clonotype was recorded many times. The rearrangement uses TRBV11-2 and TRBJ2-7, with D uncertain. CDR1 and CDR2 from the germline V gene are SGHAT and FQNNGV. The CDR3 has 13 amino acids. V was cut by 0 bases and J by 7 bases, with 10 bases left in between. CDR3 sequence reads: CASSLEGSGEQYF. For the CDR3, the DNA is TGTGCCAGCAGCTTAGAGGGGTCCGGGGAGCAGTACTTC.

A word on this clonotype: With a much larger clone just one base away, this may be a read error. The conserved phenylalanine or tryptophan is not found at the CDR3 terminus, so this likely reflects a read error. The rearrangement uses TRBV28 and TRBJ1-5, with D perhaps TRBD1 (6 bases). V lost 5 bases and J lost 0, with 14 bases in between. The CDR3 contains 16 residues. The germline V gene encodes CDR1 MDHEN and CDR2 SYDVKM. The CDR3 coding sequence is TGTGCCAGCAGTATACTAACAGGGAATAGCAATCAGCCCCAGCATTTA. It specifies CASSILTGNSNQPQHL.

There are many counts of this clonotype. The V and J genes are TRBV27 and TRBJ2-3, with 7 positions matching TRBD1. The length of the CDR3 is 15 residues. V lost 0 bases, J lost 3 bases, and 3 bases stayed unmatched. From germline, CDR1 is MNHEY and CDR2 SMNVEV (reference sequence). The chain's CDR3 is CASSLSGGRTDTQYF. The CDR3 DNA follows: TGTGCCAGCAGTTTATCAGGGGGCAGGACAGATACGCAGTATTTT.

The rearrangement joins TRBV3-1 to TRBJ1-6, with no clear D. The V gene lost 0 bases and the J gene lost 15 bases, with 9 bases spanning the gap. The CDR3 sequence is 12 residues long. The germline V gene has CDR1 LGHDT and CDR2 YNNKEL (reference sequence). The CDR3 loop is CASSQEGRRLHF. The CDR3 coding sequence is TGTGCCAGCAGCCAAGAAGGCAGGCGCCTCCACTTT.

This clonotype appeared many times. J is TRBJ2-1 and V is TRBV3-1, with D hard to call. CDR1 and CDR2 from the germline V gene are LGHDT and YNNKEL (reference sequence). Trimming pared 4 bases from V and 5 bases from J, leaving 6 bases between. This CDR3 is 12 amino acids long. In DNA form, the CDR3 reads TGTGCCAGCAGCCGAAAAGACAATGAGCAGTTCTTC. It translates to CASSRKDNEQFF.

Of note for this clonotype: This sequence may be a read error, since a much larger clone differs from it by one base. The chain recombines TRBV7-2 with TRBJ2-2; 8 bases fit TRBD2. Germline V gene lookup returns CDR1 SGHTA and CDR2 FQGNSA. The CDR3 has 15 amino acids. The CDR3 protein is CACSLLADNTGELFF. For the CDR3, the DNA is TGTGCCTGCAGCTTACTAGCGGACAACACCGGGGAGCTGTTTTTT.

This clonotype was picked up a small number of times. The chain uses TRBV7-9 and TRBJ2-5; 10 bases are a match to TRBD2. The J segment lost 5 bases and the V segment lost 0 bases, leaving 18 bases of the junction unmatched. The CDR3 totals 20 residues. In germline, CDR1 is SEHNR, CDR2 FQNEAQ (reference sequence). Written as DNA, the CDR3 is TGTGCCAGCAGCTTAGCGCGAAATGTGTGGACTAGCGGAGGGGTGGAGACCCAGTACTTC. The encoded protein is CASSLARNVWTSGGVETQYF. The full variable domain, in which reference TRBV7-9 and TRBJ2-5 provide the parts outside the CDR3, is DTGVSQNPRHKITKRGQNVTFRCDPISEHNRLYWYRQTLGQGPEFLTYFQNEAQLEKSRLLSDRFSAERPKGSFSTLEIQRTEQGDSAMYLCASSLARNVWTSGGVETQYFGPGTRLLVL.

This clonotype was counted at least ten times. V and J are TRBV14 and TRBJ2-1; D is unclear. The V and J ends lost 0 bases and 3 bases respectively, with 12 bases between them. Per the germline V gene, CDR1 is SGHDN and CDR2 is FVKESK. The CDR3 loop spans 16 amino acids. CDR3 DNA: TGTGCCAGCAGCCAAGATCGCGGCGGAAACTACAATGAGCAGTTCTTC. Encoded protein: CASSQDRGGNYNEQFF.

This clonotype came up many times. The genes are TRBV7-9 and TRBJ1-2; possibly TRBD1 for D (6 bases). The germline CDR1 and CDR2 sequences are SEHNR and FQNEAQ (reference sequence). The CDR3 has 13 amino acids. Trimming cost V 6 bases and J 2 bases, with 10 bases left between them. The CDR3 region has the DNA TGTGCCAGCAGTTTCGGACAGAACTATGGCTACACCTTC. It codes for CASSFGQNYGYTF.